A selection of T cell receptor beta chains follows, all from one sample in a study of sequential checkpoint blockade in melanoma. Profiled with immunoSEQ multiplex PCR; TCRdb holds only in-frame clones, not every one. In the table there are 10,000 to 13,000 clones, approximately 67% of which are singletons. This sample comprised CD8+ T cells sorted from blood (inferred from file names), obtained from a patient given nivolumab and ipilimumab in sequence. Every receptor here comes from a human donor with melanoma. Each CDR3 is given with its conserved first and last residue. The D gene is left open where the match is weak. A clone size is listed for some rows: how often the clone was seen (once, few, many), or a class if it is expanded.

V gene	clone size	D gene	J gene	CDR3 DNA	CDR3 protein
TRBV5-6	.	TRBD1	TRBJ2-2	TGTGCCAGCAGCTTTGGACAGGGGATTCGGACCGGGGAGCTGTTTTTT	CASSFGQGIRTGELFF
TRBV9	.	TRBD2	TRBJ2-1	TGTGCCAGCAGCGTAGCGGCTAGCGGGGGGACCTACAATGAGCAGTTCTTC	CASSVAASGGTYNEQFF
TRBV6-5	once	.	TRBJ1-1	TGTGCCAGCAGGAATACTGGACAGCTCACTGAAGCTTTCTTT	CASRNTGQLTEAFF
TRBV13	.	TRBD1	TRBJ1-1	TGTGCCAGCAGCTTAGCCGGACAGGGCGACACTGAAGCTTTCTTT	CASSLAGQGDTEAFF
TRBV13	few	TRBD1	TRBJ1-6	TGTGCCAGCAGCGTAGGAACAGGGGGTATAGGAGTGAATTCACCCCTCCACTTT	CASSVGTGGIGVNSPLHF
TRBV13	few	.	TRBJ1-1	TGTGCCAGCAGCTTAGAGGGCAGGGTGAATGAAGCTTTCTTT	CASSLEGRVNEAFF
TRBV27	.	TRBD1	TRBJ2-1	TGTGCCAGCAGTCACAGGGGTCCGGTCTACAATGAGCAGTTCTTC	CASSHRGPVYNEQFF
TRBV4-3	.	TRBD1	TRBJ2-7	TGCGCCAGCAGCCAAGATCGGACAGGATCGGGCGAGCAGTACTTC	CASSQDRTGSGEQYF
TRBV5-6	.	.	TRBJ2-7	TGTGCCAGCAGCTTGGAGGTCCAGGGCACCGAGCAGTACTTC	CASSLEVQGTEQYF
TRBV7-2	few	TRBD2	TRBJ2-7	TGTGCCAGCAGCTTTTCCCAAGGACTAGCTTCTATCGAGCAGTACTTC	CASSFSQGLASIEQYF
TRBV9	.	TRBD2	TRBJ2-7	TGTGCCAGCAGCCCAAGACGGGCGGGAGGTTACGAGCAGTACTTC	CASSPRRAGGYEQYF
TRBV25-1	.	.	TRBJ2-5	TGTGCCACCGACCCATCTGGGGGGGAGACCCAGTACTTC	CATDPSGGETQYF
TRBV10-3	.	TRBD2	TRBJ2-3	TGTGCCACCACATTCGGGGGGAGTAGCGCAGATATGCAGTATTTT	CATTFGGSSADMQYF
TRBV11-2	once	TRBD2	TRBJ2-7	TGTGCCAGCAGCGACCCGGGACTAGCCTACGAGCAGTACTTC	CASSDPGLAYEQYF
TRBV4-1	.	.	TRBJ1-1	TGCGCCAGCAGCCAAGTGTGGGAGGGGTTGAACACTGAAGCTTTCTTT	CASSQVWEGLNTEAFF
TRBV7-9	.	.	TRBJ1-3	TGTGCCAGCAGCTTAGCCCGCTCTGGAAACACCATATATTTT	CASSLARSGNTIYF
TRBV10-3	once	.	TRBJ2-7	TGTGCCATCAGTGAGCCGAACGACAGGCCATCCTACGAGCAGTACTTC	CAISEPNDRPSYEQYF
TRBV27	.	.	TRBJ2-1	TGTGCCAGCAGTTTCCGCGTCCCCTACAATGAGCAGTTCTTC	CASSFRVPYNEQFF
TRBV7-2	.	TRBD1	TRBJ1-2	TGTGCCAGCAGCTTAGGGGACAGCCGCTATGGCTACACCTTC	CASSLGDSRYGYTF
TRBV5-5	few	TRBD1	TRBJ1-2	TGTGCCAGCAGCCTAGGACAGGGCCTAAGTAGCCTTACATATGGCTACACCTTC	CASSLGQGLSSLTYGYTF
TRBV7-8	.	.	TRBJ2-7	TGTGCCAGCAGCTTAGGACAAGCCTACGACCAGTACTTC	CASSLGQAYDQYF
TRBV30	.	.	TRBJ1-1	TGTGCCTGGAGTGTTGACATCAACACTGAAGCTTTCTTT	CAWSVDINTEAFF
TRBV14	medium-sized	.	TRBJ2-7	TGTGCCAGCAGCGTCTTCTACGAGCAGTACTTC	CASSVFYEQYF
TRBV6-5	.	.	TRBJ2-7	TGTGCCAGCAGTTCGCAGGAGGTCCACTCCTACGAGCAGTACTTC	CASSSQEVHSYEQYF
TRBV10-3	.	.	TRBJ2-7	TGTGCCATCAGTGAGTCGGCTCTTTTTGAGCAGTACTTC	CAISESALFEQYF
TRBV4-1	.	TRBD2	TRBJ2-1	TGCGCCAGCAGCCAAGCTACGGGGGGAACCTACAATGAGCAGTTCTTC	CASSQATGGTYNEQFF
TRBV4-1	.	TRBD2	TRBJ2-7	TGCGCCAGCAGCCAAGGGCCTAGCGGGAGTACTTACGAGCAGTACTTC	CASSQGPSGSTYEQYF
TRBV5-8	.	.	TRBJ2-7	TGTGCCTCAGGGATCGTATTCGAGCAGTACTTC	CASGIVFEQYF
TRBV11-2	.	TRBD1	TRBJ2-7	TGTGCCAGCAGCCTCGGGACAGATTACGAGCAGTACTTC	CASSLGTDYEQYF
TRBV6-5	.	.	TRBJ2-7	TGTGCCAGCAGGCCCGGACTCACCTCCTCCTACGAGCAGTACTTC	CASRPGLTSSYEQYF
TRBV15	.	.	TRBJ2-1	TGTGCCACCAGCAGAGTGGGGGCTCTTAATGAGCAGTTCTTC	CATSRVGALNEQFF
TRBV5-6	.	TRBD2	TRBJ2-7	TGTGCCAGCAGCTTGGCCCTAGCGGGGGCCCTGGGAGAGCAGTACTTC	CASSLALAGALGEQYF
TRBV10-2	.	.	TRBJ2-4	TGCGCCAGCGGCTCGGCGGATAATATCAAAAACATTCAGTACTTC	CASGSADNIKNIQYF
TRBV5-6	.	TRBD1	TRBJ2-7	TGTGCCAGCAGCTTGGGAGGGGGCCCCCCTTACGAGCAGTACTTC	CASSLGGGPPYEQYF
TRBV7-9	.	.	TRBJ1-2	TGTGCCAGCAGCCGGTTGATCGTGGAGGCTAACTATGGCTACACCTTC	CASSRLIVEANYGYTF
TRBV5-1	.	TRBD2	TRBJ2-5	TGCGCCAGCAGCCTGGGCCGGGGGGGGGTCGAGACCCAGTACTTC	CASSLGRGGVETQYF
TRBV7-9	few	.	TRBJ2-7	TGTGCCAGCAGCCCCCGTCGGGGTGGAACCTACGAGCAGTACTTC	CASSPRRGGTYEQYF
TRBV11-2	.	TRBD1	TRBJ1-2	TGTGCCAGCAGCTCCACAACAGGGGCGCATGGCTACACCTTC	CASSSTTGAHGYTF
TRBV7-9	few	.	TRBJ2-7	TGTGCCAGCAGCGGGGGGGGCGGCTACGAGCAGTACTTC	CASSGGGGYEQYF
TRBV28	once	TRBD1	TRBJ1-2	TGTGCCAGCAGTTTACCCAGACGGACAGGGCCCGCGGCCACCTTC	CASSLPRRTGPAATF
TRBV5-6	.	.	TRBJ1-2	TGTGCCAGCAGCTTGGGGCACAACAATGGCTACACCTTC	CASSLGHNNGYTF
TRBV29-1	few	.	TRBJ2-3	TGCAGCGTCCCCCTAGCAAACACAGATACGCAGTATTTT	CSVPLANTDTQYF
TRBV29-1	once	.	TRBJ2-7	TGCAGCGTTCTCAGCCAGGGGCTTGAGCAGTACTTC	CSVLSQGLEQYF
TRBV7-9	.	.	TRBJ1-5	TGTGCCAGCAGGAGCGGGGCTAATCAGCCCCAGCATTTT	CASRSGANQPQHF
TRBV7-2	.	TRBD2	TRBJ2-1	TGCGCCAGCAGCCAAGCTACGGGGGGAACCTACAATGAGCAGTTCTTC	CASSQATGGTYNEQFF
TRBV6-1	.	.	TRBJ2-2	TGTGCCAGCAGTCCACTAGCTCCCGGGGAGCTGTTTTTT	CASSPLAPGELFF
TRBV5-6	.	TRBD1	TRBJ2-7	TGTGCCAGCAGCTTGGGGACAGGGAATACCTACGAGCAGTACTTC	CASSLGTGNTYEQYF